Shown below are 16 T cell receptor beta chains from a single sample sequenced in a study of beta chain features in type 1 diabetes. Their specific antigens are unknown. Broader study findings: Researchers report that Type 1 diabetes patients had moderately but significantly shorter TCRB CDR3s across all four CD4+ subsets.

Every bit of the isolated RNA underwent reverse transcription, so sequencing read expressed TCRB transcripts. TCRdb's copy holds only in-frame clones and misses some; the assay was immunoSEQ multiplex PCR. In the table there are more than 550,000 clones, over 12% of which are singletons. Source material: naive CD4+ T cells from blood. The receptors come from a young man with type 1 diabetes.

This rearrangement joins TRBV10-3 to TRBJ1-3, with unresolved D. CDR1 is ENHRY and CDR2 is SYGVKD in the germline V gene. CDR3 length equals 10 residues. CDR3 in amino acids: CAGGRNTIYF. CDR3 bases: TGTGCGGGCGGGCGAAACACCATATATTTT.

The rearrangement uses TRBV6-5 and TRBJ1-3, with D unresolved. The CDR3 totals 11 residues. Trimming removed 7 bases from V and 4 bases from J, with 5 bases in between. CDR1 and CDR2 from the germline V gene are MNHEY and SVGAGI. The CDR3 sequence is CASTRGNTIYF. As DNA, the CDR3 is TGTGCCAGCACTAGAGGAAACACCATATATTTT.

V is TRBV29-1 and J is TRBJ1-2; TRBD1 agrees at 9 bases. The CDR3 is 14 amino acids. The J segment lost 7 bases and the V segment lost 5 bases, leaving 11 bases of the junction unmatched. CDR1 SQVTM and CDR2 ANQGSEA come from the germline V gene. In nucleotides, the CDR3 is TGCAGCGTTAACCTCGGACAGGGGATCTCTGGCTACACCTTC. Residues: CSVNLGQGISGYTF.

This clone came up a few times. This rearrangement joins TRBV7-2 to TRBJ2-3; D not resolved. V lost 3 bases, J lost 0 bases, and 7 bases lay in between. Germline loops: CDR1 SGHTA, CDR2 FQGNSA. This CDR3 is 14 amino acids long. DNA of the CDR3: TGTGCCAGCAGCTTCGTGGGTAGCACAGATACGCAGTATTTT. This gives the protein CASSFVGSTDTQYF.

The V gene is TRBV7-2, the J gene TRBJ1-4, with no clear D. In germline, CDR1 is SGHTA, CDR2 FQGNSA. This CDR3 contains 12 residues. Trimming cost V 1 base and J 12 bases, with 9 bases left between them. CDR3 protein: CASSLVGVELFF. CDR3 coding DNA: TGTGCCAGCAGCTTAGTCGGGGTGGAACTGTTTTTT.

The rearrangement links TRBV25-1 to TRBJ1-3; possibly TRBD1 for D (6 bases). V shed 2 bases and J shed 0 bases, with 11 bases lying between them. CDR1 is MGHDK and CDR2 is SYGVNS in the germline V gene. The CDR3 loop spans 16 amino acids. In nucleotides, the CDR3 is TGTGCCAGCAGTGAACCAGGACAGATCTCTGGAAACACCATATATTTT. Protein sequence: CASSEPGQISGNTIYF.

V is TRBV10-3 and J is TRBJ2-1; TRBD2 is a possible D gene (6 bases). Trimming removed 1 base at V and 5 bases at J, with 15 bases between. This CDR3 region has 16 residues. CDR1 and CDR2 (germline): ENHRY, SYGVKD. CDR3 amino acids: CAISEWELAPHNEQFF. The CDR3 DNA follows: TGTGCCATCAGTGAGTGGGAACTAGCTCCCCACAATGAGCAGTTCTTC.

The chain links TRBV6-5 to TRBJ1-1, with TRBD1 as a possible D gene (5 bases). CDR1 is MNHEY, CDR2 SVGAGI, per germline. The CDR3 has 13 amino acids. Trimming cost V 2 bases and J 4 bases, with 8 bases left between them. CDR3 region: CASSYRGSTEAFF. In DNA, the CDR3 is TGTGCCAGCAGTTACCGGGGGTCCACTGAAGCTTTCTTT.

The V and J genes are TRBV5-1 and TRBJ2-1, with a tentative D call TRBD2 (5 bases). Trimming stripped 2 bases from V and 2 bases from J, with 8 bases between. This CDR3 comprises 14 residues. The germline V gene encodes CDR1 SGHRS and CDR2 YFSETQ. DNA for the CDR3: TGCGCCAGCAGCTTCCGGGGAACCTACAATGAGCAGTTCTTC. It encodes CASSFRGTYNEQFF.

The gene calls are TRBV2 and TRBJ2-5, with a tentative D call TRBD2 (5 bases). The length of the CDR3 is 14 residues. Trimming cost V 5 bases and J 5 bases, with 15 bases left between them. Germline V lookup: CDR1 SNHLY, CDR2 FYNNEI. In DNA form, the CDR3 reads TGTGCCAGCAGTACCGGACTCGTAGGGGAGACCCAGTACTTC. Its protein is CASSTGLVGETQYF.

This clone was picked up a small number of times. CDR3 DNA: TGTGCCAGCAGCTCCATCCCCGGGGAGCTGTTTTTT. Protein sequence: CASSSIPGELFF. The V gene is TRBV7-3, the J gene TRBJ2-2; D is undetermined. Germline V gene data show CDR1 as SGHTA and CDR2 as FQGTGA. The CDR3 consists of 12 residues. V lost 4 bases and J lost 6, with 6 bases in between.

This chain joins TRBV27 and TRBJ2-3; D not resolved. CDR1 is MNHEY and CDR2 is SMNVEV in the germline V gene (reference sequence). V lost 0 bases and J 11 bases, leaving 12 bases between the germline ends. CDR3 length: 13 residues. This CDR3 is CASSLSVRARQYF. CDR3 nucleotide sequence: TGTGCCAGCAGTTTATCAGTTAGAGCCAGGCAGTATTTT.

The chain recombines TRBV18 with TRBJ2-1, with 8 bases aligning to TRBD1. Germline assignment: CDR1 KGHSH and CDR2 LQKENI. V shed 3 bases, J shed 9 bases, and the junction held 4 bases outside the gene matches. This CDR3 comprises 13 residues. The CDR3 DNA follows: TGTGCCAGCTCACCGGACAGGGAGAGTGAGCAGTTCTTC. Translated, it gives CASSPDRESEQFF. The whole variable domain, filled in from reference TRBV18 and TRBJ2-1, reads NAGVMQNPRHLVRRRGQEARLRCSPMKGHSHVYWYRQLPEEGLKFMVYLQKENIIDESGMPKERFSAEFPKEGPSILRIQQVVRGDSAAYFCASSPDRESEQFFGPGTRLTVL.

This clone was found a few times. The same CDR3 can be traced to other DNA sequences in this sample. The gene calls are TRBV29-1 and TRBJ1-1; D remains ambiguous. The CDR3 length is 13 residues. CDR1 SQVTM and CDR2 ANQGSEA come from the germline V gene. The ends were cut back, 3 bases at V and 3 bases at J, with 11 bases in the middle. The CDR3 sequence: CSVDQGSDTEAFF. DNA of the CDR3: TGCAGCGTTGACCAAGGATCCGACACTGAAGCTTTCTTT.

This clone was picked up a small number of times. The chain employs TRBV30 and TRBJ1-5; a possible D gene is TRBD1 (5 bases). Germline V gives CDR1 GTSNPN, CDR2 SVGIG (reference sequence). There are 14 residues in the CDR3. Deletions cut 0 bases from V and 2 bases from J, with 8 bases between. In DNA form, the CDR3 reads TGTGCCTGGAGTGTTGAAGGGGGCAATCAGCCCCAGCATTTT. As protein: CAWSVEGGNQPQHF.

This clone turned up a few times. CDR3 protein: CASTLTGTHQETQYF. DNA for the CDR3: TGTGCCAGCACCCTAACAGGGACTCACCAAGAGACCCAGTACTTC. V gene TRBV7-2 combines with J gene TRBJ2-5; tentatively, D is TRBD1 or TRBD2 (6 bases each). CDR1 is SGHTA and CDR2 is FQGNSA in the germline V gene. This CDR3 is built from 15 residues. V was pared by 7 bases and J by 0 bases, with 15 bases between.